The 3 T cell receptor beta chains reported below all come from one sample, sequenced in a study of blood T cell repertoires in COVID-19. Using immunoSEQ multiplex PCR, the repertoire was profiled, and TCRdb retains in-frame clones only, with some absent. The sample consists of roughly 190,000 clones, nearly 90% of them appearing once. Sequenced input: peripheral blood. These receptor sequences come from a woman in her 40s who had recovered from COVID-19.

Written as DNA, the CDR3 is TGCAGCGTCAGGGCCGAACTACTCTCAGAGACCCAGTACTTC. Translation gives CSVRAELLSETQYF. V is TRBV29-1 and J is TRBJ2-5, with D possibly TRBD1 on 5 matching bases. V gave up 6 bases and J gave up 4 bases, with 18 bases separating them. The V gene's germline CDR1 is SQVTM and CDR2 ANQGSEA. The CDR3 spans 14 residues.

The gene calls are TRBV15 and TRBJ2-3, with 8 bases aligning to TRBD1. This CDR3 has 15 amino acids. Germline loops: CDR1 LNHNV, CDR2 YYDKDF (reference sequence). V was clipped by 9 bases and J by 0 bases; unmatched bases: 8. The CDR3 sequence is CATGLGQGSTDTQYF. As DNA, the CDR3 is TGTGCCACTGGTCTTGGACAGGGTAGCACAGATACGCAGTATTTT.

V usage is TRBV2 and J usage is TRBJ1-5, with a tentative D call TRBD1 (6 bases). Germline V CDR1 and CDR2: SNHLY, FYNNEI. The CDR3 has 14 residues. The V end lost 4 bases, the J end lost 2 bases, and 9 bases lay between the germline ends. CDR3 protein: CASSVYRGNQPQHF. The CDR3 DNA is TGTGCCAGCAGTGTGTACAGGGGCAATCAGCCCCAGCATTTT.